These 30 T cell receptor beta chains were all obtained from the same sample, sequenced in a study of blood T cell repertoires in COVID-19. The repertoire was sequenced with immunoSEQ multiplex PCR; TCRdb's copy has only in-frame clones and lacks some. This sample has roughly 190,000 clones, with around 82% found just once. Sequenced: PBMCs or T cells enriched from blood (not recorded which). The receptors shown here come from a woman aged 55-69 years with acute COVID-19.

The chain links TRBV6-5 to TRBJ2-7, with TRBD2 as a possible D gene (6 bases). CDR3 length: 15 amino acids. Germline CDR1 MNHEY, CDR2 SVGAGI. Trimming cost V 10 bases and J 1 base, with 20 bases left between them. CDR3 sequence: CAIWLGGAGSYEQYV. The CDR3 region has the DNA TGTGCCATCTGGCTCGGTGGGGCGGGATCCTACGAGCAGTACGTC.

The chain has TRBV7-8 and TRBJ2-2; D is undetermined. Germline CDR1 and CDR2: SGHVS and FQNEAQ. CDR3 length: 15 residues. The V end lost 2 bases, the J end lost 5 bases, and 12 bases lay between the germline ends. As DNA, the CDR3 is TGTGCCAGCAGCTTAACGGGTGGTATTACCGGGGAGCTGTTTTTT. It specifies CASSLTGGITGELFF.

The chain couples TRBV7-9 to TRBJ2-7, with 7 bases lining up with TRBD1. This CDR3 has 12 amino acids. The V segment lost 6 bases and the J segment 5 bases; nucleotides outside the gene matches: 4. CDR1 SEHNR and CDR2 FQNEAQ come from the germline V gene (reference sequence). CDR3 in amino acids: CASSIGGNEQYF. CDR3 nucleotides: TGTGCCAGCAGTATAGGGGGCAACGAGCAGTACTTC.

The CDR3 region has the DNA TGTGCCAGCAGCTTAGGACGACTAGCGGGAGACTACGAGCAGTACTTC. Its translation: CASSLGRLAGDYEQYF. The chain carries TRBV7-2 and TRBJ2-7, with 12 positions matching TRBD2. The CDR3 spans 16 residues. The V and J ends lost 1 base and 3 bases, in that order; junction bases with no gene match: 4. CDR1 is SGHTA and CDR2 is FQGNSA in the germline V gene.

The V call is TRBV28, the J call TRBJ1-1; tentative D call: TRBD1 (6 bases). Trimming stripped 6 bases from V and 3 bases from J, with 17 bases between. The CDR3 sequence is 15 residues long. Germline CDR1 reads MDHEN; CDR2 reads SYDVKM. The CDR3 protein is CASRPTRGGYTEAFF. CDR3 DNA: TGTGCCAGCAGACCGACCAGGGGAGGGTACACTGAAGCTTTCTTT.

The J gene is TRBJ2-7, the V gene TRBV9, with D possibly TRBD1 on 7 matching bases. V was shortened by 3 bases and J by 7 bases, with 26 bases between the two germline ends. The CDR3 sequence is 17 residues long. Germline V CDR1 and CDR2: SGDLS, YYNGEE. CDR3 sequence reads: CASSASSGKGGAGEQYV. The DNA for the CDR3 is TGTGCCAGCAGCGCTAGCTCTGGGAAAGGGGGCGCGGGGGAGCAGTACGTC.

The J gene is TRBJ2-1, the V gene TRBV29-1; 8 bases agree with TRBD2. With V trimmed by 8 bases and J by 5 bases, 11 bases remained unmatched. The CDR3 runs to 14 residues. The germline V gene encodes CDR1 SQVTM and CDR2 ANQGSEA. This CDR3 is CSSRTGGANNEQFF. The CDR3 region has the DNA TGCAGCTCAAGGACCGGGGGGGCCAACAATGAGCAGTTCTTC.

This sequence joins TRBV19 and TRBJ1-1; 7 nucleotides match TRBD1. The CDR3 consists of 13 residues. Germline-derived CDR1 and CDR2 are LNHDA and SQIVND (reference sequence). Trimming at V came to 9 bases and at J to 4 bases, leaving 8 bases not matched to a gene. The CDR3 DNA reads as TGTGCCAGCCACAGGGGTCGAAGCACTGAAGCTTTCTTT. Encoded protein: CASHRGRSTEAFF.

The chain employs TRBV10-3 and TRBJ2-3, with D possibly being TRBD2 (6 bases). Germline CDR1 and CDR2: ENHRY and SYGVKD. The CDR3 has 15 amino acids. V lost 5 bases to trimming and J lost 0 bases, with 12 bases between them. The CDR3 spells CAISSTSTSTDTQYF. The CDR3 region has the DNA TGTGCCATCAGTAGTACTAGCACCAGCACAGATACGCAGTATTTT.

This chain uses TRBV12-3 or TRBV12-4 with TRBJ1-2; D unresolved. The CDR3 is 12 amino acids. The V end lost 7 bases, the J end lost 5 bases, and 11 bases lay between the germline ends. Here the CDR3 DNA reads TGTGCCAGCATCACATCCATTTATGGCTACACCTTC. Residues: CASITSIYGYTF.

The J gene is TRBJ2-5, the V gene TRBV7-2, with 9 bases fitting TRBD1. Germline trimming cut 4 bases from V and 5 bases from J; bases unmatched to any gene: 5. The CDR3 contains 14 residues. Germline loops: CDR1 SGHTA, CDR2 FQGNSA. Here the CDR3 reads CASSSTGGGETQYF. CDR3 sequence (DNA): TGTGCCAGCAGCTCCACAGGGGGCGGCGAGACCCAGTACTTC.

This clone was counted a single time. The V gene is TRBV11-2, the J gene TRBJ2-1, with 8 nucleotides matching TRBD2. The V segment lost 5 bases and the J segment 6 bases; nucleotides outside the gene matches: 9. The V gene's germline CDR1 is SGHAT and CDR2 FQNNGV. The CDR3 is 15 residues long. This chain's CDR3 is CASSRSGRVGNEQFF. CDR3 in DNA: TGTGCCAGCAGCAGAAGCGGGAGAGTGGGCAATGAGCAGTTCTTC.

The rearrangement joins TRBV9 to TRBJ1-2; D not resolved. This CDR3 contains 14 residues. Germline loops: CDR1 SGDLS, CDR2 YYNGEE. The V and J ends lost 4 bases and 3 bases respectively, with 13 bases between them. CDR3 in amino acids: CASSLPGPYYGYTF. The CDR3 DNA reads TGTGCCAGCAGCTTACCGGGTCCTTACTATGGCTACACCTTC.

The J gene is TRBJ2-2, the V gene TRBV6-2 or TRBV6-3, with D possibly TRBD1 on 5 matching bases. Germline CDR1 and CDR2: MNHEY and SVGEGT. The CDR3 is 17 amino acids. Trimming removed 6 bases from V and 2 bases from J, with 19 bases in between. The CDR3 DNA follows: TGTGCCAGCAGCCCCTTGGAAGGGGAAGGCAACACCGGGGAGCTGTTTTTT. Encoded protein: CASSPLEGEGNTGELFF.

This clone appeared many times. The chain links TRBV11-2 to TRBJ1-3; the match to TRBD1 covers 9 bases. Germline assignment: CDR1 SGHAT and CDR2 FQNNGV. This CDR3 is 17 amino acids long. Germline trimming cut 1 base from V and 3 bases from J; bases unmatched to any gene: 7. This CDR3 is CASSLGDRVLIGNTIYF. CDR3 DNA: TGTGCCAGCAGCTTAGGGGACAGGGTACTTATTGGAAACACCATATATTTT.

V is TRBV5-6 and J is TRBJ1-1, with D hard to call. The CDR3 is 11 residues long. Germline values: CDR1 SGHDT, CDR2 YYEEEE. Trimming took off 3 bases at V and 6 bases at J, with 6 bases between the two ends. CDR3 region: CASSYGAEAFF. The CDR3 bases are TGTGCCAGCAGCTACGGGGCTGAAGCTTTCTTT.

The chain is built from TRBV9 and TRBJ2-2; TRBD2 is a possible D gene (5 bases). V was trimmed by 3 bases and J by 4 bases, leaving 13 bases between them. Germline CDR1 reads SGDLS; CDR2 reads YYNGEE. This CDR3 spans 15 amino acids. The CDR3 bases are TGTGCCAGCAGCGCCCCCTCCCGGGGCACCGGGGAGCTGTTTTTT. It translates to CASSAPSRGTGELFF. The full variable domain, rest sourced from reference TRBV9 and TRBJ2-2, is DSGVTQTPKHLITATGQRVTLRCSPRSGDLSVYWYQQSLDQGLQFLIQYYNGEERAKGNILERFSAQQFPDLHSELNLSSLELGDSALYFCASSAPSRGTGELFFGEGSRLTVL.

The chain is built from TRBV7-9 and TRBJ1-3, with D perhaps TRBD1 (6 bases). V shed 5 bases and J shed 7 bases, with 21 bases lying between them. The CDR3 is 16 amino acids. Germline V gene lookup returns CDR1 SEHNR and CDR2 FQNEAQ (reference sequence). The CDR3 DNA follows: TGTGCCAGCAGCATGTTTAGAGCGGGACACGTGAACACCATATATTTT. Its translation is CASSMFRAGHVNTIYF.

The V gene is TRBV30, the J gene TRBJ1-5, with D perhaps matching TRBD1 (5 bases). Germline-derived CDR1 and CDR2 are GTSNPN and SVGIG (reference sequence). This CDR3 is built from 13 residues. The ends were cut back, 1 base at V and 5 bases at J, with 9 bases in the middle. The CDR3 is CAWSAQGYQPQHF. Here the CDR3 DNA reads TGTGCCTGGAGTGCCCAGGGCTATCAGCCCCAGCATTTT.

In DNA, the CDR3 is TGTGCCAGCAGTCAAGGGAGGAGAAACACCATATATTTT. Translated, it gives CASSQGRRNTIYF. This chain joins TRBV28 and TRBJ1-3; D is ambiguous. The CDR3 is made up of 13 amino acids. CDR1 MDHEN and CDR2 SYDVKM come from the germline V gene. Deletions cut 5 bases from V and 5 bases from J, with 10 bases between.

This clone was picked up one time. The gene calls are TRBV6-5 and TRBJ2-3, with TRBD2 as a possible D gene (6 bases). In germline, CDR1 is MNHEY, CDR2 SVGAGI. The CDR3 sequence is 13 residues long. Deletions cut 2 bases from V and 8 bases from J, with 11 bases between. This CDR3 is CASSYPGVGTQYF. The CDR3 DNA reads as TGTGCCAGCAGTTACCCGGGAGTGGGTACGCAGTATTTT.

J is TRBJ1-1 and V is TRBV4-3; D perhaps matches TRBD1 (6 bases). The ends were cut back, 4 bases at V and 2 bases at J, with 14 bases in the middle. This CDR3 has 15 residues. CDR1 is LGHNA, CDR2 YSLEER, per germline. CDR3 sequence reads: CASSPTGTPNTEAFF. CDR3 bases: TGCGCCAGCAGCCCGACCGGGACACCAAACACTGAAGCTTTCTTT.

V is TRBV6-4 and J is TRBJ2-3; TRBD2 aligns across 8 bases. There are 15 residues in the CDR3. The ends lost 0 bases at V and 2 bases at J; junction bases unmatched: 1. Per the germline V gene, CDR1 is MRHNA and CDR2 is SNTAGT. The CDR3 sequence: CASSDSRGATDTQYF. CDR3 DNA sequence: TGTGCCAGCAGTGACTCGCGGGGGGCCACAGATACGCAGTATTTT.

This rearrangement joins TRBV4-3 to TRBJ2-3, with 11 positions matching TRBD2. V shed 0 bases, J shed 8 bases, and the junction held 7 bases outside the gene matches. Looked up from germline, CDR1 is LGHNA and CDR2 is YSLEER. The CDR3 spans 16 residues. Here the CDR3 DNA reads TGCGCCAGCAGCCAAGACGAACTAGCGGGAGTCGGTACGCAGTATTTT. Translated: CASSQDELAGVGTQYF.

This clone appeared once. This chain connects TRBV27 to TRBJ2-1; 7 bases are a match to TRBD2. In germline, CDR1 is MNHEY, CDR2 SMNVEV (reference sequence). CDR3 size: 13 residues. Losses at the gene ends were 6 bases for V and 3 bases for J; bases not matched to a gene: 2. In DNA, the CDR3 is TGTGCCAGCAGCGGCGGGGGCTACAATGAGCAGTTCTTC. This translates into CASSGGGYNEQFF.

The gene calls are TRBV4-3 and TRBJ2-2; 9 nucleotides align to TRBD2. V dropped 3 bases and J dropped 4; count of bases not matched to a gene: 6. This CDR3 region has 16 residues. Per germline, CDR1 LGHNA and CDR2 YSLEER. This CDR3 is CASSHRGLARTGELFF. In DNA, the CDR3 is TGCGCCAGCAGCCATCGCGGACTAGCGCGCACCGGGGAGCTGTTTTTT.

For this clone: Other DNA sequences within the sample encode an identical CDR3. The chain has TRBV5-1 and TRBJ1-5; no clear D. The CDR3 loop spans 15 amino acids. Per the germline V gene, CDR1 is SGHRS and CDR2 is YFSETQ. The V gene lost 0 bases and the J gene lost 0 bases, with 7 bases spanning the gap. For the CDR3, the DNA is TGCGCCAGCAGCTTGGACGGTTATAGCAATCAGCCCCAGCATTTT. It codes for CASSLDGYSNQPQHF.

V gene TRBV27 combines with J gene TRBJ1-3; D may be TRBD1 (6 bases). This CDR3 is 13 amino acids long. Germline lookup yields CDR1 MNHEY and CDR2 SMNVEV (reference sequence). The germline V and J ends were trimmed by 5 bases and 4 bases, with 9 bases remaining between them. DNA of the CDR3: TGTGCCAGCAGTACAGGGTCCGGAAACACCATATATTTT. Translation: CASSTGSGNTIYF.

The chain couples TRBV11-3 to TRBJ2-3; perhaps TRBD1 as D (8 bases). Germline lookup yields CDR1 SGHNT and CDR2 YENEEA. CDR3 size: 15 residues. The V end lost 5 bases, the J end lost 6 bases, and 18 bases lay between the germline ends. CDR3 coding DNA: TGTGCCAGCAGCCTATTCGGACAGGGAGGGGATACGCAGTATTTT. Amino acid sequence: CASSLFGQGGDTQYF.

This chain links TRBV27 with TRBJ1-2; 8 bases align to TRBD1. J was trimmed by 4 bases and V by 4 bases; bases with no gene match: 5. Germline V CDR1 and CDR2: MNHEY, SMNVEV (reference sequence). The CDR3 contains 14 residues. The chain's CDR3 is CASSSTGVGYGYTF. Written as DNA, the CDR3 is TGTGCCAGCAGTTCGACAGGGGTTGGCTATGGCTACACCTTC.